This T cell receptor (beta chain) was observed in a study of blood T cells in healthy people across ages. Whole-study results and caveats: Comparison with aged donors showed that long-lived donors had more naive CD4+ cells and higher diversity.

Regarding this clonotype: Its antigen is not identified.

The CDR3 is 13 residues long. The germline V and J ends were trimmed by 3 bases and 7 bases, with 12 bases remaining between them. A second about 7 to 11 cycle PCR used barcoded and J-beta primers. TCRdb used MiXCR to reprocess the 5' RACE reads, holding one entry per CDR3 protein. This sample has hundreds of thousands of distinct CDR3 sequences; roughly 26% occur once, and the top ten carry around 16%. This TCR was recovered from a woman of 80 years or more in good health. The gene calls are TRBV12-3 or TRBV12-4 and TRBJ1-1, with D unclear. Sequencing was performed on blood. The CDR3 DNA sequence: TGTGCCAGCAGTTTCGGGCGCGGCAATGAAGCTTTCTTT. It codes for CASSFGRGNEAFF.